A single sample gave rise to the 12 T cell receptor beta chains below, sequenced in a study of shared clonotypes between healthy human individuals. Profiled with immunoSEQ multiplex PCR; TCRdb holds only in-frame clones, not every one. The table lists roughly 2.1 million clones, about 92% of them singletons. The naive CD8 subset, CD45RO-negative cells positively selected for CCR7, excluded terminally differentiated effector memory CD45RA+ cells. Sequenced input: naive CD8+ T cells from PBMCs. All receptors derive from a man between 18 and 29 years old in good health. Some clones in this sample may be carry-over from other donors' samples.

Comments on this clone: This CDR3 is also generated by other DNA sequences in the sample. The V and J genes are TRBV27 and TRBJ2-7; D unresolved. The length of the CDR3 is 13 residues. The germline CDR1 and CDR2 sequences are MNHEY and SMNVEV (reference sequence). The V gene lost 4 bases and the J gene lost 2 bases, with 9 bases spanning the gap. Written as DNA, the CDR3 is TGTGCCAGCAGTTACGGTCGAACCTACGAGCAGTACTTC. The encoded protein is CASSYGRTYEQYF.

This clone was seen only once. This sample includes further DNA sequences coding for the same CDR3. This chain joins TRBV9 and TRBJ2-7; D unclear. The CDR3 consists of 14 residues. Looked up from germline, CDR1 is SGDLS and CDR2 is YYNGEE. The germline V and J ends were trimmed by 0 bases and 2 bases, with 9 bases remaining between them. The CDR3 DNA is TGTGCCAGCAGCGTAGGAGGCTCAACCTACGAGCAGTACTTC. The encoded protein is CASSVGGSTYEQYF.

This sequence joins TRBV25-1 and TRBJ1-5, with a tentative D call TRBD1 (5 bases). V lost 2 bases and J lost 9, with 14 bases in between. Germline V CDR1 and CDR2: MGHDK, SYGVNS. The CDR3 loop spans 14 amino acids. CDR3 DNA: TGTGCCAGCAGTGAACGGGGCATTGAGCCGCCCCAGCATTTT. This gives the protein CASSERGIEPPQHF.

The chain employs TRBV27 and TRBJ2-1; TRBD2 matches at 13 bases. Germline assignment: CDR1 MNHEY and CDR2 SMNVEV (reference sequence). V shed 5 bases, J shed 8 bases, and the junction held 12 bases outside the gene matches. This CDR3 is 17 amino acids long. CDR3 sequence reads: CASSPRTSGSTWDEQFF. The DNA for the CDR3 is TGTGCCAGCAGTCCCCGGACTAGCGGGAGTACGTGGGATGAGCAGTTCTTC.

Concerning this clone itself: The same CDR3 also results from other DNA sequences found in this sample. The V call is TRBV27, the J call TRBJ2-7; D not certain. V was cut by 3 bases and J by 6 bases, with 9 bases left in between. Germline V lookup: CDR1 MNHEY, CDR2 SMNVEV (reference sequence). The CDR3 has 12 amino acids. The CDR3 nucleotides are TGTGCCAGCAGTTTCTCTGGCAGCGAGCAGTACTTC. It translates to CASSFSGSEQYF.

The V call is TRBV21-1, the J call TRBJ2-7; the table's D call, TRBD2, has no DNA check behind it. TRBV21-1 is listed as a pseudogene. CDR3 length: 19 amino acids. CDR3 nucleotides: TGTGCCAGCAGCAAAGTGACCAAGTTCCGCGGGAGGGCGCACTACGAGCAGTACTTC. Translating gives CASSKVTKFRGRAHYEQYF.

The rearrangement links TRBV9 to TRBJ1-3; D is undetermined. From germline, CDR1 is SGDLS and CDR2 YYNGEE. CDR3 length: 17 residues. Trimming removed 2 bases at V and 1 base at J, with 16 bases between. The CDR3 DNA is TGTGCCAGCAGCGTGAACTACGGGCAGACGTCTGGAAACACCATATATTTT. Protein product: CASSVNYGQTSGNTIYF.

The chain employs TRBV28 and TRBJ2-3; D might be TRBD2 (5 bases). Germline values: CDR1 MDHEN, CDR2 SYDVKM. The CDR3 totals 15 residues. The ends were cut back, 5 bases at V and 0 bases at J, with 12 bases in the middle. CDR3 sequence reads: CASSLFGESTDTQYF. CDR3 nucleotide sequence: TGTGCCAGCAGTCTCTTTGGGGAGAGCACAGATACGCAGTATTTT.

The chain uses TRBV7-2 and TRBJ2-3, with 11 bases aligning to TRBD2. This CDR3 has 16 residues. The junction had 10 bases not matched to a gene; V was cut back by 6 bases and J by 5 bases. Germline CDR1 SGHTA, CDR2 FQGNSA. The CDR3 protein is CASSLLAGAPQDTQYF. The CDR3 DNA sequence: TGTGCCAGCAGTTTACTAGCGGGAGCCCCCCAAGATACGCAGTATTTT. Variable domain in full (rest from reference TRBV7-2 and TRBJ2-3): GAGVSQSPSNKVTEKGKDVELRCDPISGHTALYWYRQSLGQGLEFLIYFQGNSAPDKSGLPSDRFSAERTGGSVSTLTIQRTQQEDSAVYLCASSLLAGAPQDTQYFGPGTRLTVL.

The V gene is TRBV7-9, the J gene TRBJ2-3; 7 nucleotides align to TRBD2. The germline V gene encodes CDR1 SEHNR and CDR2 FQNEAQ (reference sequence). The CDR3 consists of 16 residues. The V and J ends lost 5 bases and 1 base, in that order; junction bases with no gene match: 9. The CDR3 reads CASSPPQGGGTDTQYF. The CDR3 DNA reads as TGTGCCAGCAGCCCACCTCAGGGAGGGGGCACAGATACGCAGTATTTT.

The V gene is TRBV7-9, the J gene TRBJ2-4, with 10 bases identical to TRBD2. The germline CDR1 and CDR2 sequences are SEHNR and FQNEAQ (reference sequence). The trim removed 5 bases at V and 1 base at J, leaving 14 bases unmatched. The CDR3 runs 19 residues. CDR3 sequence reads: CASSPLLAGEGLAKNIQYF. For the CDR3, the DNA is TGTGCCAGCAGCCCCTTGCTAGCGGGAGAGGGTTTGGCCAAAAACATTCAGTACTTC. The variable domain in full, completed from reference TRBV7-9 and TRBJ2-4, reads DTGVSQNPRHKITKRGQNVTFRCDPISEHNRLYWYRQTLGQGPEFLTYFQNEAQLEKSRLLSDRFSAERPKGSFSTLEIQRTEQGDSAMYLCASSPLLAGEGLAKNIQYFGAGTRLSVL.

The V call is TRBV11-2, the J call TRBJ2-1; TRBD2 matches at 9 bases. CDR3 length: 15 residues. Germline assignment: CDR1 SGHAT and CDR2 FQNNGV. The V segment lost 8 bases and the J segment 3 bases; nucleotides outside the gene matches: 8. This CDR3 reads CASLGPAGGYNEQFF. The CDR3 bases are TGTGCCAGCTTAGGGCCAGCGGGAGGCTACAATGAGCAGTTCTTC.